The 24 T cell receptor beta chains given below trace back to one sample, sequenced in a study of blood T cell repertoires in COVID-19. Only in-frame clones appear in the TCRdb table, and some are missing; sequencing was by immunoSEQ multiplex PCR. The table lists some 220,000 clones, around 82% of them singletons. Sequenced input: peripheral blood. These receptors originate from a woman in her seventies with acute or convalescent COVID-19.

The V gene is TRBV7-2, the J gene TRBJ1-4; D gene unclear. Germline V gives CDR1 SGHTA, CDR2 FQGNSA. CDR3 length equals 12 residues. The V and J ends lost 2 bases and 7 bases respectively, with 5 bases between them. The CDR3 loop reads CASSLRGEKLFF. CDR3 bases: TGTGCCAGCAGCTTACGAGGTGAAAAACTGTTTTTT.

The V gene is TRBV5-1, the J gene TRBJ1-2; 8 nucleotides agree with TRBD1. Germline loops: CDR1 SGHRS, CDR2 YFSETQ. V dropped 3 bases and J dropped 6; count of bases not matched to a gene: 7. This CDR3 region has 14 residues. CDR3 sequence reads: CASSSDGQGDGYTF. CDR3 DNA: TGCGCCAGCAGCTCGGACGGACAGGGCGATGGCTACACCTTC.

The V call is TRBV6-2 or TRBV6-3, the J call TRBJ2-7; 8 bases are shared with TRBD1. Germline CDR1 and CDR2: MNHEY and SVGEGT. The trim removed 5 bases at V and 3 bases at J, leaving 6 bases unmatched. This CDR3 has 14 residues. The CDR3 loop reads CASSTPDRGYEQYF. The CDR3 DNA is TGTGCCAGCAGTACCCCTGACAGGGGCTACGAGCAGTACTTC.

The V gene is TRBV24-1, the J gene TRBJ2-5, with D unresolved. The CDR3 runs 13 residues. Trimming took 5 bases from V and 5 from J, leaving 11 bases between them. The V gene's germline CDR1 is KGHDR and CDR2 SFDVKD. The DNA for the CDR3 is TGTGCCACCAGTGTTGGGCAGTCGGAGACCCAGTACTTC. It specifies CATSVGQSETQYF.

Concerning this clone: The sample has other DNA sequences that encode this CDR3 too. The chain joins TRBV6-5 to TRBJ2-1; 7 bases map to TRBD2. V lost 2 bases and J lost 0; bases outside the gene matches: 1. Looked up from germline, CDR1 is MNHEY and CDR2 is SVGAGI. The length of the CDR3 is 15 residues. CDR3: CASSYGGGSYNEQFF. The CDR3 DNA sequence: TGTGCCAGCAGTTACGGGGGGGGCTCCTACAATGAGCAGTTCTTC.

The chain employs TRBV7-9 and TRBJ2-7, with 10 bases fitting TRBD1. The ends lost 9 bases at V and 2 bases at J; junction bases unmatched: 4. The CDR3 consists of 13 residues. Germline loops: CDR1 SEHNR, CDR2 FQNEAQ (reference sequence). The CDR3: CASQTGGPYEQYF. DNA for the CDR3: TGTGCCAGTCAGACAGGGGGCCCCTACGAGCAGTACTTC. The full variable domain, rest sourced from reference TRBV7-9 and TRBJ2-7, is DTGVSQNPRHKITKRGQNVTFRCDPISEHNRLYWYRQTLGQGPEFLTYFQNEAQLEKSRLLSDRFSAERPKGSFSTLEIQRTEQGDSAMYLCASQTGGPYEQYFGPGTRLTVT.

The CDR3 is CSVEVALGGTEAFF. For the CDR3, the DNA is TGCAGCGTTGAAGTTGCACTCGGGGGCACTGAAGCTTTCTTT. The chain couples TRBV29-1 to TRBJ1-1; D perhaps matches TRBD1 (5 bases). The CDR3 covers 14 residues. Germline CDR1 reads SQVTM; CDR2 reads ANQGSEA. The V end was cut by 1 base, the J end by 4 bases, with 13 bases between. The variable domain in full, completed from reference TRBV29-1 and TRBJ1-1, reads SAVISQKPSRDICQRGTSLTIQCQVDSQVTMMFWYRQQPGQSLTLIATANQGSEATYESGFVIDKFPISRPNLTFSTLTVSNMSPEDSSIYLCSVEVALGGTEAFFGQGTRLTVV.

This clone was counted a few times. The chain is built from TRBV21-1 and TRBJ1-2. TRBV21-1 is an annotated pseudogene. The CDR3 contains 14 residues. CDR3 amino acids: CASITREGEYGYTF. CDR3 bases: TGTGCCAGCATAACCCGGGAGGGTGAGTATGGCTACACCTTC.

This clone was detected a few times. The rearrangement uses TRBV7-2 and TRBJ2-7; no firm D call. With 1 base removed from V and 3 bases from J, the gap between germline ends came to 7 bases. CDR3 size: 13 residues. Germline V CDR1 and CDR2: SGHTA, FQGNSA. The chain's CDR3 is CASSLGPGYEQYF. DNA of the CDR3: TGTGCCAGCAGCTTAGGCCCGGGCTACGAGCAGTACTTC.

A few counts support this clone. The chain links TRBV7-9 to TRBJ2-2; maybe TRBD1 (6 bases). The CDR3 is 15 residues long. Germline CDR1 SEHNR, CDR2 FQNEAQ (reference sequence). Trimming took 3 bases from V and 0 from J, leaving 8 bases between them. The CDR3 DNA sequence: TGTGCCAGCAGCTTCAGGGGTACGAACACCGGGGAGCTGTTTTTT. Amino acid sequence: CASSFRGTNTGELFF.

This clone was seen repeatedly, ten times or more. The genes are TRBV5-5 and TRBJ1-2, with 8 nucleotides matching TRBD1. The CDR3 is 17 residues long. V lost 0 bases and J lost 4; bases outside the gene matches: 11. Germline V gene lookup returns CDR1 SGHKS and CDR2 YYEKEE (reference sequence). CDR3 amino acids: CASSLDPRGQGGYGYTF. The CDR3 coding sequence is TGTGCCAGCAGCTTGGATCCCCGAGGACAGGGAGGCTATGGCTACACCTTC.

This clone showed up just a few times. The chain uses TRBV3-1 (or the pseudogene TRBV3-2) and TRBJ2-6, with TRBD1 matching over 7 bases. J gave up 0 bases and V 5 bases, and 10 bases lay outside the gene matches. CDR3 size: 18 residues. Germline values: CDR1 LGHDT, CDR2 YNNKEL (reference sequence). The CDR3 here is CASSETGQRGSGANVLTF. The CDR3 nucleotides read TGTGCCAGCAGCGAAACGGGACAGAGGGGCTCTGGGGCCAACGTCCTGACTTTC.

This chain links TRBV7-6 with TRBJ2-5; no clear D. In germline, CDR1 is SGHVS, CDR2 FNYEAQ. V shed 5 bases and J shed 3 bases, with 4 bases lying between them. The CDR3 is 11 residues long. CDR3 nucleotides: TGTGCCAGCAGCCTAAAAGAGACCCAGTACTTC. Encoded protein: CASSLKETQYF.

The table lists this clone with a count of one. The chain recombines TRBV29-1 with TRBJ1-4; D unclear. This CDR3 has 13 residues. Trimming pared 4 bases from V and 5 bases from J, leaving 11 bases between. CDR1 is SQVTM and CDR2 is ANQGSEA in the germline V gene. The chain's CDR3 is CSVVRGGNEKLFF. The CDR3 DNA follows: TGCAGCGTTGTTCGGGGTGGAAATGAAAAACTGTTTTTT. Looking up the rest from reference TRBV29-1 and TRBJ1-4 gives the full variable domain: SAVISQKPSRDICQRGTSLTIQCQVDSQVTMMFWYRQQPGQSLTLIATANQGSEATYESGFVIDKFPISRPNLTFSTLTVSNMSPEDSSIYLCSVVRGGNEKLFFGSGTQLSVL.

The gene calls are TRBV7-2 and TRBJ2-7; 9 nucleotides align to TRBD2. The CDR3 is 17 residues long. V shed 0 bases and J 3 bases; nucleotides not matched to a gene: 9. The germline V gene encodes CDR1 SGHTA and CDR2 FQGNSA. The CDR3 protein is CASSLAVSVAGDYEQYF. CDR3 coding DNA: TGTGCCAGCAGCTTAGCGGTGAGTGTAGCGGGAGACTACGAGCAGTACTTC.

The chain recombines TRBV6-5 with TRBJ2-1; 8 bases line up with TRBD2. With 5 bases clipped from V and 7 bases from J, the junction kept 10 bases outside the gene matches. This CDR3 region has 15 residues. Per germline, CDR1 MNHEY and CDR2 SVGAGI. The CDR3 reads CASSKEVVAGNEQFF. Written as DNA, the CDR3 is TGTGCCAGCAGTAAGGAGGTAGTAGCGGGGAATGAGCAGTTCTTC.

The chain uses TRBV6-4 and TRBJ2-5, with D perhaps TRBD1 (6 bases). The CDR3 is 15 amino acids. V was clipped by 6 bases and J by 5 bases, with 19 bases between them. Germline V gene lookup returns CDR1 MRHNA and CDR2 SNTAGT. CDR3 residues: CASSPRGGLGETQYF. The CDR3, as DNA: TGTGCCAGCAGCCCCCGAGGGGGTCTGGGGGAGACCCAGTACTTC.

The chain is built from TRBV7-2 and TRBJ2-1; 8 positions agree with TRBD2. The length of the CDR3 is 14 residues. Germline V gene data show CDR1 as SGHTA and CDR2 as FQGNSA. Trimming at V came to 5 bases and at J to 6 bases, leaving 6 bases not matched to a gene. CDR3 sequence (DNA): TGTGCCAGCAGCACGGGACTAGAGCCCAATGAGCAGTTCTTC. Amino acid sequence: CASSTGLEPNEQFF.

The genes are TRBV11-2 and TRBJ2-2; 8 bases are a match to TRBD2. The junction had 6 bases not matched to a gene; V was cut back by 3 bases and J by 6 bases. This CDR3 comprises 15 residues. CDR1 and CDR2 from the germline V gene are SGHAT and FQNNGV. In DNA form, the CDR3 reads TGTGCCAGCAGCTTCTCGGGGGGGCAAGCCGGGGAGCTGTTTTTT. The encoded protein is CASSFSGGQAGELFF.

The sample holds a few counts of this clone. The gene calls are TRBV7-2 and TRBJ2-7; D possibly corresponds to TRBD1 (5 bases). Trimming stripped 3 bases from V and 7 bases from J, with 16 bases between. The CDR3 totals 14 residues. CDR1 is SGHTA and CDR2 is FQGNSA in the germline V gene. The CDR3 DNA is TGTGCCAGCAGCTTCAACACAGGTCGCGAGGAGCAGTACTTC. Translating it yields CASSFNTGREEQYF. The whole variable domain, filled in from reference TRBV7-2 and TRBJ2-7, reads GAGVSQSPSNKVTEKGKDVELRCDPISGHTALYWYRQSLGQGLEFLIYFQGNSAPDKSGLPSDRFSAERTGGSVSTLTIQRTQQEDSAVYLCASSFNTGREEQYFGPGTRLTVT.

This clone was counted between two and nine times. This sequence joins TRBV29-1 and TRBJ2-2; 12 bases map to TRBD2. This CDR3 comprises 13 residues. V shed 3 bases, J shed 7 bases, and the junction held 0 bases outside the gene matches. The germline V gene encodes CDR1 SQVTM and CDR2 ANQGSEA. DNA of the CDR3: TGCAGCGTTGAGGGACTAGCGGGCGGGGAGCTGTTTTTT. It yields the protein CSVEGLAGGELFF.

The V gene is TRBV3-1 (or the pseudogene TRBV3-2), the J gene TRBJ2-5, with a possible D match to TRBD2 (7 bases). The CDR3 is 17 amino acids. Trimming shortened V by 4 bases and J by 1 base, and 19 bases separated the two germline ends. Germline V CDR1 and CDR2: LGHDT, YNNKEL (reference sequence). The CDR3 protein is CASSPLPGGAIQETQYF. Here the CDR3 DNA reads TGTGCCAGCAGCCCGTTACCGGGGGGCGCTATCCAAGAGACCCAGTACTTC.

The genes are TRBV30 and TRBJ2-5; 11 positions agree with TRBD2. The CDR3 covers 14 residues. Germline V gene sequence: CDR1 GTSNPN, CDR2 SVGIG (reference sequence). Germline trimming cut 7 bases from V and 5 bases from J; bases unmatched to any gene: 9. The CDR3 protein is CASRSGGALETQYF. The CDR3 DNA is TGTGCCTCACGTAGCGGGGGGGCGCTGGAGACCCAGTACTTC.

This clone was seen a single time. The chain carries TRBV6-5 and TRBJ2-7; D perhaps matches TRBD2 (5 bases). CDR3 length: 14 residues. Trimming pared 5 bases from V and 4 bases from J, leaving 15 bases between. The V gene's germline CDR1 is MNHEY and CDR2 SVGAGI. As DNA, the CDR3 is TGTGCCAGCAGTCTGCTAGCTGCTGGTTACGAGCAGTACGTC. Translation: CASSLLAAGYEQYV.